The 16 T cell receptor beta chains presented below share a single source sample, sequenced in a study of shared clonotypes between healthy human individuals. Method: immunoSEQ multiplex PCR; TCRdb's copy keeps in-frame clones and lacks some. The sample has hundreds of thousands of clones, 90% to 95% seen once. CD45RO-negative, CCR7-positively selected cells formed the naive CD8 fraction, excluding terminally differentiated effector memory CD45RA+ cells. The sample was naive CD8+ T cells sorted from blood. The source is a woman between 25 and 40 years old in good health.

The chain links TRBV28 to TRBJ2-7, with 7 bases identical to TRBD1. Germline CDR1 is MDHEN and CDR2 is SYDVKM. The CDR3 extends over 20 amino acids. With 6 bases clipped from V and 2 bases from J, the junction kept 25 bases outside the gene matches. CDR3 sequence: CASSRSVDRYVQEFTYEQYF. DNA of the CDR3: TGTGCCAGCAGCCGCTCTGTGGACAGGTATGTCCAGGAGTTCACCTACGAGCAGTACTTC.

The count of this clone is one. The rearrangement uses TRBV21-1 and TRBJ2-7; the table gives TRBD2 as D, unverified against the DNA. TRBV21-1 is deemed a pseudogene. The CDR3 is 15 amino acids. CDR3 in amino acids: CASSSVGLADYEQYF. The CDR3 DNA is TGTGCCAGCAGCTCGGTCGGACTAGCGGATTACGAGCAGTACTTC.

This clone appeared a single time. The genes are TRBV4-2 and TRBJ1-1, with D unresolved. V lost 0 bases and J 4 bases, leaving 18 bases between the germline ends. Germline CDR1 reads LGHNA; CDR2 reads YNFKEQ. The CDR3 length is 17 residues. The CDR3 sequence: CASSQEAPGVEGTEAFF. The DNA for the CDR3 is TGTGCCAGCAGCCAAGAGGCACCGGGCGTTGAGGGCACTGAAGCTTTCTTT.

Regarding this clone: Other DNA sequences from this sample encode an identical CDR3 as well. The V and J genes are TRBV27 and TRBJ1-1, with D unclear. The CDR3 totals 13 residues. Trimming removed 2 bases at V and 1 base at J, with 5 bases between. CDR1 MNHEY and CDR2 SMNVEV come from the germline V gene (reference sequence). The CDR3, as DNA: TGTGCCAGCAGTTTAAGCCCGAACACTGAAGCTTTCTTT. Protein sequence: CASSLSPNTEAFF.

V gene TRBV28 combines with J gene TRBJ1-2, with D unresolved. Germline lookup yields CDR1 MDHEN and CDR2 SYDVKM. CDR3 length equals 12 residues. V lost 6 bases and J lost 5, with 10 bases in between. The CDR3, as DNA: TGTGCCAGCAGCCCCCGGATGTATGGCTACACCTTC. As protein: CASSPRMYGYTF.

This clone was counted once. The genes are TRBV6-5 and TRBJ1-2; 11 bases line up with TRBD1. This CDR3 comprises 14 residues. Unmatched junction bases numbered 4, after V lost 7 bases and J lost 3 bases. Germline lookup yields CDR1 MNHEY and CDR2 SVGAGI. CDR3 in amino acids: CASTRTGGDYGYTF. CDR3 coding DNA: TGTGCCAGCACCCGGACAGGGGGCGACTATGGCTACACCTTC.

The chain recombines TRBV13 with TRBJ1-2; D uncertain. This CDR3 comprises 14 residues. V lost 4 bases and J 12 bases, leaving 21 bases between the germline ends. Germline values: CDR1 PRHDT, CDR2 FYEKMQ (reference sequence). The chain's CDR3 is CASSSQTPLSANTF. CDR3 bases: TGTGCCAGCAGCTCTCAGACACCCCTCTCAGCAAACACCTTC.

V and J are TRBV12-5 and TRBJ2-4, with TRBD1 identical over 7 bases. The length of the CDR3 is 14 residues. The V gene end was trimmed by 5 bases and the J gene end by 4 bases; junction bases not matched to a gene: 5. In germline, CDR1 is LGHNT, CDR2 FRNRAP. Here the CDR3 DNA reads TGTGCTAGTGGTAGACAGGGCTTAAAAAACATTCAGTACTTC. It encodes CASGRQGLKNIQYF.

The rearrangement uses TRBV29-1 and TRBJ2-1; TRBD2 matches 10 bases. J gave up 0 bases and V 5 bases, and 7 bases lay outside the gene matches. CDR1 and CDR2 from the germline V gene are SQVTM and ANQGSEA. This CDR3 comprises 16 residues. The CDR3 spells CSVPPLAGVSYNEQFF. CDR3 in DNA: TGCAGCGTTCCACCCCTAGCGGGAGTCTCCTACAATGAGCAGTTCTTC.

V and J are TRBV6-6 and TRBJ2-5; D might be TRBD2 (5 bases). Germline CDR1 and CDR2: MNHNY and SVGAGI (reference sequence). Trimming took 5 bases from V and 0 from J, leaving 7 bases between them. This CDR3 comprises 13 residues. The CDR3 protein is CASSTGNQETQYF. The CDR3 DNA is TGTGCCAGCAGTACCGGGAACCAAGAGACCCAGTACTTC.

The DNA for the CDR3 is TGTGCCAGCAGACCTAACAGGAAGAACACTGAAGCTTTCTTT. It is translated as CASRPNRKNTEAFF. V is TRBV28 and J is TRBJ1-1; maybe TRBD1 (5 bases). CDR1 is MDHEN, CDR2 SYDVKM, per germline. The CDR3 is 14 amino acids. Trimming shortened V by 6 bases and J by 1 base, and 12 bases separated the two germline ends.

The chain uses TRBV4-1 and TRBJ2-1; 10 nucleotides agree with TRBD1. CDR1 MGHRA and CDR2 YSYEKL come from the germline V gene. CDR3 size: 13 residues. V shed 10 bases and J 7 bases; nucleotides not matched to a gene: 7. DNA for the CDR3: TGCGCCACCAGAAGGGACAGGGGTAATGAGCAGTTCTTC. Encoded protein: CATRRDRGNEQFF.

The rearrangement uses TRBV27 and TRBJ2-5, with D perhaps TRBD2 (5 bases). This CDR3 comprises 15 residues. The V gene lost 0 bases and the J gene lost 5 bases, with 13 bases spanning the gap. Germline loops: CDR1 MNHEY, CDR2 SMNVEV (reference sequence). CDR3 DNA: TGTGCCAGCAGTTTATCGGCTAGCTCCCCCGAGACCCAGTACTTC. It specifies CASSLSASSPETQYF.

The chain couples TRBV6-1 to TRBJ2-7; perhaps TRBD1 as D (6 bases). Germline V CDR1 and CDR2: MNHNS, SASEGT. CDR3 length equals 12 residues. Trimming cost V 8 bases and J 2 bases, with 10 bases left between them. The DNA for the CDR3 is TGTGCCAGCCTACGGGACACCTACGAGCAGTACTTC. This codes for CASLRDTYEQYF.

The rearrangement uses TRBV7-9 and TRBJ2-7; a possible D gene is TRBD2 (5 bases). This CDR3 has 14 amino acids. Trimming removed 1 base from V and 3 bases from J, with 10 bases in between. Germline V lookup: CDR1 SEHNR, CDR2 FQNEAQ (reference sequence). CDR3 coding DNA: TGTGCCAGCAGCTTAGGCCGGGGTTACTACGAGCAGTACTTC. Protein product: CASSLGRGYYEQYF.

The chain has TRBV11-2 and TRBJ2-3; D is possibly TRBD1 (5 bases). The CDR3 is 16 residues long. In germline, CDR1 is SGHAT, CDR2 FQNNGV. Trimming cost V 1 base and J 1 base, with 12 bases left between them. Here the CDR3 DNA reads TGTGCCAGCAGCTTAGGCAGGGTTTGGGGCACAGATACGCAGTATTTT. Encoded protein: CASSLGRVWGTDTQYF.